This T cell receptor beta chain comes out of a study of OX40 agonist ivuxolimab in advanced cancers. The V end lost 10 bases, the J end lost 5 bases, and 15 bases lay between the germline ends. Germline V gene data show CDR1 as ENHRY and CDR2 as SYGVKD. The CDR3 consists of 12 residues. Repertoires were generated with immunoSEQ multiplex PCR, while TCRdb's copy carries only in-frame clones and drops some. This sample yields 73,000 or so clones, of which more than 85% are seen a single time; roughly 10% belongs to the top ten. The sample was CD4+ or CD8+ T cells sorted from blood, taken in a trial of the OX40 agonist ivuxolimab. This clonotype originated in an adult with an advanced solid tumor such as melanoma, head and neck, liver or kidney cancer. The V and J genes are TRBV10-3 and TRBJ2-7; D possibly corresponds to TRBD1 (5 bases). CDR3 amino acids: CATLRQGDEQYF. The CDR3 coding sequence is TGTGCCACCCTCCGACAAGGGGACGAGCAGTACTTC.